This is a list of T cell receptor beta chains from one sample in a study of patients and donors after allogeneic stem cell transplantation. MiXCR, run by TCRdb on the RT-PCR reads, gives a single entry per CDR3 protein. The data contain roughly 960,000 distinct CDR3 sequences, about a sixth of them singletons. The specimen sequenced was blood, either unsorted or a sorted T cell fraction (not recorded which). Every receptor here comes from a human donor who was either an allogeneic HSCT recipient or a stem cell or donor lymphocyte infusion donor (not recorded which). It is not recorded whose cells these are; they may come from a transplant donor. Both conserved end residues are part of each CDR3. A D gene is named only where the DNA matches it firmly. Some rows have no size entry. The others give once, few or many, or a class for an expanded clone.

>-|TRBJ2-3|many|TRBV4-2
TGTGCCAGCAGCCAACAGGCTGCTACAGATACGCAGTATTTT
CASSQQAATDTQYF
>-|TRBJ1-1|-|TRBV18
TGTGCCAGCTCACCACTAGCAGGGGCCGGGGGGAACACTGAAGCTTTCTTT
CASSPLAGAGGNTEAFF
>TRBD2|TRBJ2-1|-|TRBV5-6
TGTGCCAGCAGCTGGACTAGCGGGGTAGAGCAGTTCTTC
CASSWTSGVEQFF
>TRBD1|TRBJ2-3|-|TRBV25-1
TGTGCCAGCCGACAGGGACCCGATACGCAGTATTTT
CASRQGPDTQYF
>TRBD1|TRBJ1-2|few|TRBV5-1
TGCGCCAGCAGCCGCCCAGGGGGCACAGGTGGCTACACCTTC
CASSRPGGTGGYTF
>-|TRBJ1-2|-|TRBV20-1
TGCAGTGCTAGAGATACAGGGACAAACTATGGCTACACCTTC
CSARDTGTNYGYTF
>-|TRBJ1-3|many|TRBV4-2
TGTGCCAGCAGCCAAGCAAGGGGGTCTAAGGGAAACACCATATATTTT
CASSQARGSKGNTIYF
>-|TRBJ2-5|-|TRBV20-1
TGCAGTGCTCAATCATTGGTTTGGGCAGAGACCCAGTACTTC
CSAQSLVWAETQYF
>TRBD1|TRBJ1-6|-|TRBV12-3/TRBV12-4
TGTGCCAGCAGTCGGGGGACAGGGACGACCCCATATTCACCCCTCCACTTT
CASSRGTGTTPYSPLHF
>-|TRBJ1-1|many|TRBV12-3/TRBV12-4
TGTGCCAGCAGTGGGTCGTGGGACACTGAAGCTTTCTTT
CASSGSWDTEAFF
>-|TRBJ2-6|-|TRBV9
TGTGCCAGCAGCGTAGTAGGGTGGGGGGCTGGGGCCAACGTCCTGACTTTC
CASSVVGWGAGANVLTF
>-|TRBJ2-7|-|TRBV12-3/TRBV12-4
TGTGCCAGCAGTTTACACCGCTCCGACTACGAGCAGTACTTC
CASSLHRSDYEQYF
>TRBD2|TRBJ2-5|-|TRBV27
TGTGCCAGCAGTTTCGAGAGCGGGAGTAGTTATGAGACCCAGTACTTC
CASSFESGSSYETQYF
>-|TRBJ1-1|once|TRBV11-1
TGTGCCAGCAGCGGCAGGGTATGGGACACTGAAGCTTTCTTT
CASSGRVWDTEAFF
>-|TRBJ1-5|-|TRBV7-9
TGTGCCAGCAGCTTAGCGACAGAACCGGTCGATCAGCCCCAGCATTTT
CASSLATEPVDQPQHF
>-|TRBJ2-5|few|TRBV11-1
TGTGCCAGCAGCCAGCGGTTCCAGGGGACCCAGTACTTC
CASSQRFQGTQYF
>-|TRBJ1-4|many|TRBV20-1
TGCAGTGCCCAACCTGTAACGGGTGCAACTAATGAAAAACTGTTTTTT
CSAQPVTGATNEKLFF
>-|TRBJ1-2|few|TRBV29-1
TGCAGTGACATATCTAACTATGGCTACACCTTC
CSDISNYGYTF
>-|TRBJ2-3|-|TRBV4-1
TGCGCCAGCAGCCAAGATATCGGGGTGCCAGATACGCAGTATTTT
CASSQDIGVPDTQYF
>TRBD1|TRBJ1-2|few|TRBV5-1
TGCGCCAGCAGCTTCTCCGGGACAGAGGACTATGGCTACACCTTC
CASSFSGTEDYGYTF